This T cell receptor beta chain stems from a study of T cells in Graves' hyperthyroidism and ophthalmopathy. Amplification of TCR beta CDR3 regions was performed using RNA transcripts as template. The HTBI primer set was used in a first-round RT-PCR of the TCR CDR3. TCRdb used MiXCR to reprocess the multiplex PCR reads, holding one entry per CDR3 protein. This table holds 500,000 to 750,000 distinct CDR3 sequences, 14% found once. The ends lost 5 bases at V and 9 bases at J; junction bases unmatched: 10. The CDR3 is 15 amino acids. Germline loops: CDR1 DFQATT, CDR2 SNEGSKA (reference sequence). The V and J genes are TRBV20-1 and TRBJ2-1; 13 bases map to TRBD2. The clonotype originates from a young woman with Graves' ophthalmopathy. Sequenced input: blood. CDR3 in DNA: TGCAGTGCTCGGACTAGCGGGAGAGCTTGGAGTGAGCAGTTCTTC. Translated: CSARTSGRAWSEQFF.